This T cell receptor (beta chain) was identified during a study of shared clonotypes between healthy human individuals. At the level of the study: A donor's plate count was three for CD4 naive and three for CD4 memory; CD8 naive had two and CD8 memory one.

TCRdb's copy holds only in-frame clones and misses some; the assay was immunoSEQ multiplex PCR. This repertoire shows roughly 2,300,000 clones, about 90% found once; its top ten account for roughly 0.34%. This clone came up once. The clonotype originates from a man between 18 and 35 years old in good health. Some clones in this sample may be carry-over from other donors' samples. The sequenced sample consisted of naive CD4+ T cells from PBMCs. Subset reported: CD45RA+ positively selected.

CDR3 bases: TGTGCCAGCAGCTCCGGGACTAGCGGGAGGACGAACACCGGGGAGCTGTTTTTT. This encodes CASSSGTSGRTNTGELFF. The chain employs TRBV9 and TRBJ2-2; 15 bases match TRBD2. Losses at the gene ends were 4 bases for V and 0 bases for J; bases not matched to a gene: 4. The CDR3 runs 18 residues. CDR1 SGDLS and CDR2 YYNGEE come from the germline V gene.